This TCR beta chain was documented in a study of blood T cell repertoires in COVID-19. As for the study in general: Material from acute and convalescent COVID-19 was sourced from the United States, Italy and Spain. PBMCs, B-cell-depleted T cells, or T cells were the source of the cDNA or gDNA that made up the material.

This CDR3 spans 16 amino acids. V shed 5 bases and J 6 bases; nucleotides not matched to a gene: 10. Per germline, CDR1 KGHSH and CDR2 LQKENI. Under the authors' procedure: Estimated nucleated cell counts came from reference gene primer amplification. Sequencing was performed with immunoSEQ multiplex PCR; in TCRdb, only in-frame clones are kept and a portion is missing. D and trimming were read from the DNA, whereas the V and J calls and clone size are those reported in that table. The sample has some 250,000 clones, about 68% seen once; the top ten hold more than 2.5%. The receptor was isolated from an elderly woman with acute or convalescent COVID-19. The sample consisted of peripheral blood. V is TRBV18 and J is TRBJ2-7; 13 bases map to TRBD2. CDR3 nucleotides: TGTGCCAGCTCATCTATGCGGACTAGCGGGAGTCGCGAGCAGTACTTC. Its protein is CASSSMRTSGSREQYF.